This TCR beta chain is drawn from a study of spatial heterogeneity in lung cancer (dated by TCRdb to 2018 to 2020). In terms of the full investigation: Donors were over 60 patients with early-stage, untreated non-small cell lung cancer from the lung TRACERx cohort. Follow-up PBMC samples were sequenced whenever the samples were available, and the median time to follow-up was around 2 years after resection. Beta-chain transcripts were consistently detected in greater numbers than alpha-chain transcripts, which likely reflected higher beta-chain transcript abundance. In the raw uncorrected reads, each unique combination of TCR and UMI appeared more than ten times on average. The study quantitatively compared TCR alpha and beta repertoires across multiple tumor regions, matched nontumor lung and blood in non-small cell lung cancer. The study linked features of the TCR repertoire to counts of nonsynonymous mutations, which were determined by whole-exome sequencing of tumor tissue. At surgery, both alpha and beta chains were TCR-sequenced in around 240 tumor regions, 64 matched nontumor lung samples and over 50 PBMC samples.

Receptors were amplified or captured by 5' RACE. The sequencer was a NextSeq 500. To allow correction of PCR and sequencing errors, the TCR library protocol tagged every TCR cDNA molecule with a unique molecular identifier. In the authors' own workflow: TCR identification, UMI-based error correction and CDR3 extraction were performed with Decombinator tools. Expanded TCRs were defined as those above a frequency of 2 per 1,000, corresponding to the top 1% of the tumor frequency distribution. Renyi diversity was calculated using the R vegan package after each repertoire was subsampled 100 times to 5,000 TCRs. To build CDR3 similarity networks, amino acid triplet string-kernel similarity was used, and CDR3s were connected when their pairwise similarity was above 0.82. In-frame beta chains were kept once TCRdb had trimmed the public reads at Q25 with fastp and called clones with MiXCR. Each CDR3 protein gets just one entry, which takes the most common genes and DNA from the rows behind it. The V and J calls here are based on TCRdb, not the publication. The sample has about 120,000 distinct CDR3 sequences on record, 12% of them singletons. Around 16% of the sample is in the top ten clones.

Beyond this particular receptor, the publication reports: Ubiquitous expanded tumor TCRs showed up in blood more often at tumor resection than at routine follow-up. Confirming at a functional level the hypothesis that regional TCRs recognize regional mutations was considered to require additional single-cell paired TCR alpha and beta sequencing. Comparisons of baseline and follow-up blood repertoires included only around 15 patients.

CDR1 and CDR2 were assigned from the germline V gene as SGDLS and YYNGEE. The V and J ends are trimmed by 1 base and 0 bases, leaving 12 bases between them. The CDR3, from cysteine to phenylalanine, totals 16 residues. CDR3 DNA is the only sequence kept; it has 48 bases, read in frame from the first base. Explained via the paper, the time point label denotes: blood at routine non-recurrence follow-up after resection. Whole RNA extracted from tumor and nontumor lung tissue, or from cryopreserved PBMC samples, was used for TCR sequencing without cell sorting. Only patients with enough RNA available from two or more tumor regions were chosen for TCR sequencing. A remark on this clonotype: Its target antigen remains unknown. Base qualities are not recorded, but no much larger clone differs from it by a single base.

The sample was PBMCs, taken at follow-up. The receptor was isolated from a male donor with early-stage non-small cell lung cancer. The chain couples TRBV9 to TRBJ2-3; the D region may be TRBD1 or TRBD2, each matching 6 bases equally. The CDR3 region reads CASSVLGGLSTDTQYF. The bases are TGTGCCAGCAGCGTATTGGGGGGCCTTAGCACAGATACGCAGTATTTT.